What follows is one T cell receptor beta chain and its context. Trimming cost V 4 bases and J 2 bases; bases outside gene matches: 3. CDR1 is SGHNT, CDR2 YENEEA, per germline. The CDR3 sequence is 15 residues long. The data were produced by immunoSEQ multiplex PCR, yet TCRdb's version contains in-frame clones alone and is incomplete. The table records tens of thousands of clones, roughly 86% of them present only once. This entry comes from a study of blood T cell repertoires in COVID-19. As for the study in general: From T cells, B-cell-depleted T cells, or PBMCs came the material, which was cDNA or gDNA.

This chain joins TRBV11-3 and TRBJ2-1; 9 bases are a match to TRBD2. This TCR derives from an elderly man with active COVID-19. Sequenced sample: peripheral blood. The chain's CDR3 is CASSSIAGAYNEQFF. In nucleotides, the CDR3 is TGTGCCAGCAGCTCGATAGCGGGGGCCTACAATGAGCAGTTCTTC. Complete variable domain (other parts from reference TRBV11-3 and TRBJ2-1): EAGVVQSPRYKIIEKKQPVAFWCNPISGHNTLYWYLQNLGQGPELLIRYENEEAVDDSQLPKDRFSAERLKGVDSTLKIQPAELGDSAVYLCASSSIAGAYNEQFFGPGTRLTVL.